This T cell receptor (beta chain) was documented in a study of response to subunit inactivated influenza vaccine. Findings and caveats of the study: T cells newly recruited by each seasonal influenza vaccination are few, the authors suggested.

V shed 4 bases, J shed 2 bases, and the junction held 5 bases outside the gene matches. Germline V gene data show CDR1 as KGHDR and CDR2 as SFDVKD. This CDR3 comprises 16 residues. TCRdb analysed the RT-PCR reads with MiXCR anew, one entry per CDR3 protein. The sample yields about 480,000 distinct CDR3 sequences, approximately 13% seen once. This clonotype showed up just a few times. The antigen remains unidentified. The sequence was obtained from a man aged 45-65 years who received an inactivated influenza vaccine. The sample was PBMCs from blood, taken roughly 48 days after vaccination. J is TRBJ2-2 and V is TRBV24-1; 8 bases are shared with TRBD1. CDR3 nucleotides: TGTGCCACCAGTGACCCGGGACAGGACAACACCGGGGAGCTGTTTTTT. Its protein product is CATSDPGQDNTGELFF.